This T cell receptor beta chain comes out of a study of cytomegalovirus exposure and HLA in healthy donors. Study-wide points: A link between a missense DCLRE1C variant and TCR beta V- and J-gene trimming emerged from a later analysis. In an earlier analysis, in some 500 donors, most V segments appeared productive either ~87% or ~30% of the time. In a later analysis, an Asian-associated ancestry cluster reportedly showed fewer N-insertions than the roughly 700-donor mean.

This PCR relied on a set of 60 Vbeta primers and 13 Jbeta primers. This table comes from immunoSEQ multiplex PCR, and its TCRdb copy is limited to in-frame clones, with some not included. This table holds tens of thousands of clones. About this clone: Its antigen remains unknown.

The material sequenced was PBMCs. The source is a woman under 40 in good health and CMV-seropositive.

CDR3 in amino acids: CASSLQDPQYETQYF. CDR3 DNA: TGCGCCAGCAGCTTACAGGACCCACAGTACGAGACCCAGTACTTC. V gene TRBV5-1 combines with J gene TRBJ2-5, with a possible D match to TRBD1 (5 bases). Germline CDR1 and CDR2: SGHRS and YFSETQ. V was shortened by 2 bases and J by 5 bases, with 16 bases between the two germline ends. The CDR3 length is 15 residues.